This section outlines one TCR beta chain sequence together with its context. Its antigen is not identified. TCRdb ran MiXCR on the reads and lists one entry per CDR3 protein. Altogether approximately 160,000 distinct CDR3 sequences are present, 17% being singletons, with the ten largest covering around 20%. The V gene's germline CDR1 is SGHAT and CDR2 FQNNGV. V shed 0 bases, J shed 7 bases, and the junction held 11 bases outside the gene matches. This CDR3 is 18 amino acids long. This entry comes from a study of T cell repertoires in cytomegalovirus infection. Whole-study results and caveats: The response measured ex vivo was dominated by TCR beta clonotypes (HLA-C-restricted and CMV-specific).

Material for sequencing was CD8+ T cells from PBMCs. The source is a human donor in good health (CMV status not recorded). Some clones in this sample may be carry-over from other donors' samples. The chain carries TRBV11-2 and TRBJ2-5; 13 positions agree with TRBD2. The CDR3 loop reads CASSLDPKTSGGVGTQYF. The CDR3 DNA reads TGTGCCAGCAGCTTAGATCCAAAAACTAGCGGGGGGGTAGGGACCCAGTACTTC.